The 15 T cell receptor beta chains presented below share a single source sample, sequenced in a study of cytomegalovirus exposure and HLA in healthy donors. Vbeta (60) and Jbeta (13) primers were used in the PCR. Clones were sequenced by immunoSEQ multiplex PCR, and TCRdb holds only the in-frame ones, with some missing. The sample has about 140,000 clones, around 80% seen once. The sequenced sample consisted of PBMCs. The origin of the receptors is a man between 35 and 55 years old in good health and CMV-seronegative.

This rearrangement joins TRBV6-5 to TRBJ2-5; 7 bases line up with TRBD1. The ends lost 6 bases at V and 5 bases at J; junction bases unmatched: 6. Per the germline V gene, CDR1 is MNHEY and CDR2 is SVGAGI. The CDR3 extends over 13 amino acids. The CDR3 loop reads CASRQGSRETQYF. As DNA, the CDR3 is TGTGCCAGCAGACAGGGGTCAAGGGAGACCCAGTACTTC.

The chain carries TRBV5-1 and TRBJ2-5; D is uncertain. The length of the CDR3 is 14 residues. Germline V gene data show CDR1 as SGHRS and CDR2 as YFSETQ. Trimming removed 2 bases at V and 4 bases at J, with 12 bases between. The DNA of the CDR3 is TGCGCCAGCAGCTTTAGCTCTATTGGAGAGACCCAGTACTTC. Translating it yields CASSFSSIGETQYF.

The gene calls are TRBV19 and TRBJ1-5; 8 bases agree with TRBD1. Germline lookup yields CDR1 LNHDA and CDR2 SQIVND (reference sequence). V lost 7 bases to trimming and J lost 13 bases; unmatched junction nucleotides: 12. The CDR3 has 13 amino acids. CDR3 amino acids: CASIDRGYTSQHF. The CDR3 bases are TGTGCCAGTATTGACAGGGGTTACACGTCTCAGCATTTT.

V and J are TRBV19 and TRBJ2-1; D possibly corresponds to TRBD1 (5 bases). The CDR3 length is 16 residues. Germline V gene lookup returns CDR1 LNHDA and CDR2 SQIVND (reference sequence). Trimming left V 6 bases short and J 8 bases short, with 23 bases between. The CDR3 bases are TGTGCCAGTAGCCTCCTCGGTGGGGCATGGAAAGATGAGCAGTTCTTC. It specifies CASSLLGGAWKDEQFF.

The chain has TRBV11-2 and TRBJ2-1; 7 bases line up with TRBD2. Germline V gene sequence: CDR1 SGHAT, CDR2 FQNNGV. V shed 5 bases, J shed 4 bases, and the junction held 2 bases outside the gene matches. CDR3 length: 13 amino acids. CDR3 sequence reads: CASSPGGYNEQFF. The CDR3 coding sequence is TGTGCCAGCAGCCCGGGGGGATACAATGAGCAGTTCTTC.

This chain joins TRBV27 and TRBJ1-2, with 9 bases matching TRBD1. CDR3 length: 13 residues. CDR1 is MNHEY, CDR2 SMNVEV, per germline (reference sequence). Unmatched junction bases numbered 8, after V lost 8 bases and J lost 7 bases. CDR3 coding DNA: TGTGCCAGCGGCCGGGACAGGGAAGTTGGCTACACCTTC. Encoded protein: CASGRDREVGYTF.

The CDR3 loop is CASSVDGQINQPQHF. The CDR3 region has the DNA TGTGCCAGCAGCGTAGATGGACAGATCAATCAGCCCCAGCATTTT. V is TRBV9 and J is TRBJ1-5; TRBD1 might be the D (6 bases). V shed 0 bases and J shed 3 bases, with 10 bases lying between them. The CDR3 covers 15 residues. Germline-derived CDR1 and CDR2 are SGDLS and YYNGEE.

The gene calls are TRBV28 and TRBJ2-3; 13 bases are a match to TRBD2. CDR3 length equals 17 residues. Germline values: CDR1 MDHEN, CDR2 SYDVKM. Trimming removed 3 bases from V and 3 bases from J; junction bases left unmatched: 6. The DNA of the CDR3 is TGTGCCAGCAGTTTGGAACTAGCGGGGGGGTTGACAGATACGCAGTATTTT. Its translation: CASSLELAGGLTDTQYF.

This clone was seen only a few times. This chain connects TRBV5-6 to TRBJ1-1, with a weak D call TRBD1 (6 bases). The V gene lost 5 bases and the J gene lost 3 bases, with 20 bases spanning the gap. This CDR3 has 16 amino acids. Germline-derived CDR1 and CDR2 are SGHDT and YYEEEE. CDR3 sequence (DNA): TGTGCCAGCAGAGTAACAACAGGGAGGGTAGACACTGAAGCTTTCTTT. Translating gives CASRVTTGRVDTEAFF.

This clone was counted only a few times. The chain couples TRBV10-3 to TRBJ1-4; D is possibly TRBD1 (6 bases). V lost 2 bases to trimming and J lost 0 bases, with 13 bases between them. This CDR3 is built from 17 residues. Germline V gives CDR1 ENHRY, CDR2 SYGVKD. CDR3 amino acids: CAISERARGATNEKLFF. The DNA of the CDR3 is TGTGCCATCAGTGAGAGGGCCAGGGGAGCAACTAATGAAAAACTGTTTTTT.

J is TRBJ2-1 and V is TRBV10-3; a weak D match, TRBD1 (5 bases). Germline values: CDR1 ENHRY, CDR2 SYGVKD. The V gene lost 3 bases and the J gene lost 6 bases, with 9 bases spanning the gap. This CDR3 has 13 amino acids. DNA of the CDR3: TGTGCCATCAGTGAAGGCCAGGGCAATGAGCAGTTCTTC. It codes for CAISEGQGNEQFF.

The rearrangement joins TRBV10-3 to TRBJ1-3; tentatively, D is TRBD1 (6 bases). CDR3 length: 14 residues. The V gene lost 7 bases and the J gene lost 0 bases, with 10 bases spanning the gap. CDR1 and CDR2 (germline): ENHRY, SYGVKD. The CDR3 here is CAITDSPSGNTIYF. The DNA for the CDR3 is TGTGCCATCACGGACAGTCCCTCTGGAAACACCATATATTTT.

V is TRBV7-2 and J is TRBJ1-4; TRBD1 aligns across 7 bases. CDR1 SGHTA and CDR2 FQGNSA come from the germline V gene. The CDR3 is 15 amino acids. The trim removed 3 bases at V and 7 bases at J, leaving 8 bases unmatched. The CDR3: CASSFGDSSLEKLFF. CDR3 bases: TGTGCCAGCAGCTTTGGGGACAGCTCCCTTGAAAAACTGTTTTTT.

There are a few counts of this clone. This chain links TRBV5-4 with TRBJ2-7; TRBD1 matches at 9 bases. CDR1 and CDR2 (germline): SGHNT, YYREEE (reference sequence). The CDR3 has 15 amino acids. V shed 2 bases and J 4 bases; nucleotides not matched to a gene: 7. CDR3 protein: CASSFGTGSRYEQYF. In nucleotides, the CDR3 is TGTGCCAGCAGCTTCGGGACAGGGAGTAGGTACGAGCAGTACTTC.

V usage is TRBV6-5 and J usage is TRBJ1-2; 8 bases line up with TRBD1. V was clipped by 2 bases and J by 2 bases; unmatched bases: 4. Germline V lookup: CDR1 MNHEY, CDR2 SVGAGI. The CDR3 loop spans 15 amino acids. The DNA for the CDR3 is TGTGCCAGCAGTTACGAGGGACAGGTGAACTATGGCTACACCTTC. This sequence encodes CASSYEGQVNYGYTF.